Reported below is one TCR beta chain. The antigen is unknown. The data stem from a study of cytomegalovirus exposure and HLA in healthy donors. Deletions cut 3 bases from V and 2 bases from J, with 9 bases between. The germline V gene has CDR1 MNHEY and CDR2 SVGAGI. The CDR3 contains 14 residues. Use of 60 Vbeta and 13 Jbeta primers characterized the PCR. In the authors' workflow: In a later analysis, of tens of millions of unique beta chains, some 10 million appeared in at least two donors. Sequencing was performed with immunoSEQ multiplex PCR; in TCRdb, only in-frame clones are kept and a portion is missing. V, J and clone size are those of that table, while D and trimming were read from the DNA. The data hold about 82,000 clones, with approximately 74% observed a single time. Study results and limitations: Cytomegalovirus association was listed for about 170 TCR beta chains. TCR beta V- and J-gene trimming was later associated with a missense DCLRE1C variant.

What was sequenced was PBMCs. The clonotype was recovered from a woman in her forties or fifties in good health and CMV-seropositive. V usage is TRBV6-5 and J usage is TRBJ2-3; D ambiguous. Here the CDR3 DNA reads TGTGCCAGCAGTTATCTCGCGGACACAGATACGCAGTATTTT. As protein: CASSYLADTDTQYF.